A selection of T cell receptor beta chains follows, all from one sample in a study of preoperative IRX-2 immunotherapy in early breast cancer. Produced via immunoSEQ multiplex PCR; TCRdb's table is partial and in-frame only. Of fewer than 25,000 clones listed, about 87% were seen once; the top ten hold roughly 30%. This material consisted of tumor tissue, taken after IRX-2 immunotherapy. The receptors were gathered from a human donor with breast cancer. CDR3s include the opening cysteine and the closing phenylalanine or tryptophan. The order of the fields is D gene, V gene, J gene, clone size, CDR3 protein, CDR3 DNA. A D gene is named only where the DNA matches it firmly. Rows may omit the clone size; those that give it use once, few, many or a size class.

d_call: TRBD1; v_call: TRBV5-6; j_call: TRBJ1-1; clone_size: -; cdr3_aa: CASSKDRGNTEAFF; cdr3_nt: TGTGCCAGCAGCAAGGACAGGGGGAACACTGAAGCTTTCTTT
d_call: -; v_call: TRBV29-1; j_call: TRBJ2-3; clone_size: -; cdr3_aa: CSDSGAWDRTDTQYF; cdr3_nt: TGCAGCGATAGCGGAGCCTGGGATAGAACAGATACGCAGTATTTT
d_call: -; v_call: TRBV15; j_call: TRBJ1-2; clone_size: -; cdr3_aa: CATSRDSYGYTF; cdr3_nt: TGTGCCACCAGCAGGGACAGCTATGGCTACACCTTC
d_call: -; v_call: TRBV14; j_call: TRBJ2-1; clone_size: -; cdr3_aa: CASSHRRGQGRNEQFF; cdr3_nt: TGTGCCAGCAGCCATCGGCGGGGGCAGGGCAGAAATGAGCAGTTCTTC
d_call: TRBD1; v_call: TRBV19; j_call: TRBJ2-2; clone_size: -; cdr3_aa: CASRSGTGRTGELFF; cdr3_nt: TGTGCCAGTAGATCCGGGACAGGGAGAACCGGGGAGCTGTTTTTT
d_call: -; v_call: TRBV7-2; j_call: TRBJ1-1; clone_size: -; cdr3_aa: CASSLSTEAFF; cdr3_nt: TGTGCCAGCAGCTTAAGCACTGAAGCTTTCTTT
d_call: -; v_call: TRBV5-6; j_call: TRBJ1-1; clone_size: -; cdr3_aa: CASSLSPSRARRNTEAFF; cdr3_nt: TGTGCCAGCAGCTTGTCCCCTAGTAGGGCGCGAAGGAACACTGAAGCTTTCTTT
d_call: -; v_call: TRBV7-2; j_call: TRBJ1-5; clone_size: once; cdr3_aa: CASSRRGTDQPQHF; cdr3_nt: TGTGCCAGCAGCAGACGTGGGACGGATCAGCCCCAGCATTTT
d_call: -; v_call: TRBV7-9; j_call: TRBJ2-3; clone_size: -; cdr3_aa: CASSPQGLISTDTQYF; cdr3_nt: TGTGCCAGCAGCCCGCAAGGACTGATAAGCACAGATACGCAGTATTTT
d_call: -; v_call: TRBV7-9; j_call: TRBJ1-1; clone_size: -; cdr3_aa: CASSLMGQNTEAFF; cdr3_nt: TGTGCCAGCAGCCTCATGGGACAGAACACTGAAGCTTTCTTT